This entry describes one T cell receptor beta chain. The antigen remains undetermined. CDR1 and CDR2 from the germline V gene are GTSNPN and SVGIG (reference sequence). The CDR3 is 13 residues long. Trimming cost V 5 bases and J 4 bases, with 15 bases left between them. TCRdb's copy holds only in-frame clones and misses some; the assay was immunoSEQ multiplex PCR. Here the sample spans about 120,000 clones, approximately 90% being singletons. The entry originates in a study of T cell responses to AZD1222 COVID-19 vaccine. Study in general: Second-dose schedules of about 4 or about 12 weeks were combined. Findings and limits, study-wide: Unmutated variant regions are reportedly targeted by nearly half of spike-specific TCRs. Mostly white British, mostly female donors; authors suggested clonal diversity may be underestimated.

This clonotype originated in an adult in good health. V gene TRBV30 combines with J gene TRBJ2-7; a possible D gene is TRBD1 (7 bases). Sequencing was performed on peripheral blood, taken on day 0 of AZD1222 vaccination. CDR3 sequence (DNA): TGTGCCTGGGGAGGGTCAGGGGGGTACGAGCAGTACTTC. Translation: CAWGGSGGYEQYF.